A selection of T cell receptor beta chains follows, all from one sample in a study of blood T cells in healthy people across ages. Via MiXCR, TCRdb re-called the 5' RACE reads, giving one row per CDR3 protein. In the table there are some 800,000 distinct CDR3 sequences, roughly 25% of which are singletons. These sequences were also reported in another study, on T cells of mothers and their children.

The sequenced sample was blood. These receptors originate from a boy aged 10-17 years in good health. CDR3s include the opening cysteine and the closing phenylalanine or tryptophan. Clone sizes are given selectively: once, few, many, or a class where the clone is expanded.

NA TRBJ1-4 TRBV6-5 CASSRDRAKLFF
few TRBJ2-5 TRBV7-8 CASSLYGQETQYF
NA TRBJ2-7 TRBV5-6 CASSLDPQQGYEQYF
NA TRBJ2-1 TRBV20-1 CSARFIGLRASYNEQFF
NA TRBJ2-1 TRBV18 CASSPGWTVEQFF
NA TRBJ2-7 TRBV4-3 CASSQDRSVSYEQYF
few TRBJ2-7 TRBV4-3 CASSPGLEAYEQYF
NA TRBJ1-4 TRBV28 CASRRNPGQLNEKLFF
few TRBJ1-1 TRBV6-1 CASYGWGMVNTEAFF
few TRBJ2-7 TRBV4-1 CASSQVVTVPNEQYF
few TRBJ2-1 TRBV6-2/TRBV6-3 CASSPQPIGLAETYNEQFF
NA TRBJ2-1 TRBV6-2/TRBV6-3 CASNLAGGYNEQFF
NA TRBJ2-7 TRBV20-1 CSARGGDRAPYEQYF
NA TRBJ2-7 TRBV4-2 CASSQGTNYEQYF
few TRBJ2-5 TRBV7-9 CASTYQGGTAQETQYF
NA TRBJ1-1 TRBV9 CASSKQNMNTEAFF
few TRBJ2-1 TRBV5-1 CASSLAVTVAGSNEQFF
NA TRBJ1-5 TRBV7-2 CASSSGQGFQPQHF
NA TRBJ2-7 TRBV7-9 CASSVSTGSYEQYF
NA TRBJ2-4 TRBV7-6 CASSMGTGGAKNIQYF
NA TRBJ2-1 TRBV6-2/TRBV6-3 CASKPGSDNEQFF
NA TRBJ2-1 TRBV12-3/TRBV12-4 CASSLSGPFF
NA TRBJ2-5 TRBV3-1 CASSPGASLWSGTQYF
NA TRBJ2-1 TRBV10-3 CAIRETGTGSYNEQFF
NA TRBJ2-7 TRBV6-5 CASSYPTGHEQYF
few TRBJ2-1 TRBV28 CASSLIWDEQFF
few NA TRBV30 CAWSQRTGMETQYF
few TRBJ2-1 TRBV29-1 CSVVRVSDEQFF
NA TRBJ2-5 TRBV28 CASSFLGRTAQETQYF
few TRBJ2-1 TRBV29-1 CSPRLAGYNEQFF
few TRBJ2-3 TRBV11-1 CASSPRQGAQVDTQYF
few TRBJ2-1 TRBV7-9 CASSLSVRIEQFF
few NA TRBV5-6 CASSTLVGTGYYEQYF
few TRBJ1-2 TRBV29-1 CSGDRDTNYGYTF
NA TRBJ1-6 TRBV5-1 CASSQDGQGAPYNSPLHF
NA NA TRBV7-8 CATSPGYEQYF
few TRBJ2-1 TRBV2 CASSESGGEQFF
few TRBJ2-1 TRBV28 CASSLAAGGRNEQFF
NA NA TRBV7-9 CASSLGGLAGEGEQYF
few NA TRBV5-1 CASSLDRDRAHEQYF
NA TRBJ2-3 TRBV4-3 CASSQELVGTDTQYF
NA TRBJ1-2 TRBV20-1 CSGDRAGQGTYGYTF
NA TRBJ2-1 TRBV28 CASSSPGTASSDNEQFF
few TRBJ1-2 TRBV29-1 CSVAGQELNYGYTF
few TRBJ2-7 TRBV30 CAWSLGGSYEQYF
few TRBJ2-1 TRBV12-3/TRBV12-4 CASSFGGKGPYNEQFF
few TRBJ1-2 TRBV29-1 CSVEDRQGYYGYTF
NA TRBJ1-2 TRBV7-9 CAAALGQGGYGYTF
few TRBJ2-5 TRBV24-1 CATSDPGTGEETQYF